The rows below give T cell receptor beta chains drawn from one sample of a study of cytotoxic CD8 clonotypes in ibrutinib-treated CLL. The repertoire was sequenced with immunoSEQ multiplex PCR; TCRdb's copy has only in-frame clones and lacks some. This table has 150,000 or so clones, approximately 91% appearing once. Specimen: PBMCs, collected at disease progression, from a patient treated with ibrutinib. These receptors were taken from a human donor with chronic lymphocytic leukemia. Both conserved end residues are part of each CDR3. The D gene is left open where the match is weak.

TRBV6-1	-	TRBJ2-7	TGTGCCAGCAGTGAAGACCTTTATTTTGTTGGCGGGGATTACGAGCAGTACTTC	CASSEDLYFVGGDYEQYF
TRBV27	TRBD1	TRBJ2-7	TGTGCCAGCAGAAGGACAGGGTTGGTCAAATCCTACGAGCAGTACTTC	CASRRTGLVKSYEQYF
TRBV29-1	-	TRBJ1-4	TGCAGCGTCGGGGGGCAGAATGGGGAAAAACTGTTTTTT	CSVGGQNGEKLFF
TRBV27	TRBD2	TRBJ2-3	TGTGCCAGCAGTTTACAGGGGACTAGCGGGACGCCGCAGTATTTT	CASSLQGTSGTPQYF
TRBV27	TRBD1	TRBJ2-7	TGTGCCAGCAGTTTAAGTAGGACAGGAGCTTACGAGCAGTACTTC	CASSLSRTGAYEQYF
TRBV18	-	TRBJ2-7	TGTGCCAGCTCGGAGGACAGTACCAGCGAGCAGTACTTC	CASSEDSTSEQYF
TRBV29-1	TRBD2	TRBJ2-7	TGCAGCGTTGAGAAGGGTCGGAGCGGGGACGAGCAGTACTTC	CSVEKGRSGDEQYF
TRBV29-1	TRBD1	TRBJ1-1	TGCAGCGGAGACAGGGGAAACACTGAAGCTTTCTTT	CSGDRGNTEAFF
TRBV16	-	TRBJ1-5	TGTGCCAGCAGCCAAACCACAATACGAGAACCCCATCAGCCCCAGCATTTT	CASSQTTIREPHQPQHF
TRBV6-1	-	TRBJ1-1	TGTGCCAGCAGGCGGACATTAGAAGCTTTCTTT	CASRRTLEAFF